This T cell receptor beta chain was sequenced during a study of T cells in Graves' hyperthyroidism and ophthalmopathy. As for the study in general: Peripheral blood draws took place at initial diagnosis, ahead of any treatment. General study results and limits: Most thyroid clonotypes with frequency above 0.001 were detected in blood.

RNA transcripts gave rise to amplified TCR beta CDR3 regions. The TCR CDR3 first-round RT-PCR relied on the HTBI primer set. MiXCR was run by TCRdb on the multiplex PCR reads, yielding one entry per CDR3 protein. The table records 750,000 to 950,000 distinct CDR3 sequences, 35% to 45% of them present only once. This clonotype was counted at least ten times. As yet, its antigen is unknown. Trimming left V 1 base short and J 3 bases short, with 10 bases between. The CDR3 has 14 residues. The germline V gene encodes CDR1 SGHRS and CDR2 YFSETQ. The study enrolled patients aged 18 to 65 with newly diagnosed hyperthyroidism of under 2 months' duration. More than 8 ml fresh peripheral blood yielded the PBMCs.

The rearrangement uses TRBV5-1 and TRBJ1-1; unclear D gene. The TCR sequence derives from a man younger than 35 with Graves' hyperthyroidism. The source material was blood. In DNA, the CDR3 is TGCGCCAGCAGCTTGCAAGGGCCGGACACTGAAGCTTTCTTT. It encodes CASSLQGPDTEAFF.